Following are 14 T cell receptor beta chains from one sample sequenced in a study of control samples from healthy donors and cancer patients. Here immunoSEQ multiplex PCR was the method, and the copy in TCRdb shows in-frame clones only, minus some. The data show roughly 73,000 clones, around 92% seen once. The sample consisted of blood. These receptors were taken from a woman aged 55-69 years in good health.

The gene calls are TRBV11-3 and TRBJ2-3; D is perhaps TRBD1 or TRBD2 (6 bases each). V gave up 6 bases and J gave up 5 bases, with 15 bases separating them. Germline assignment: CDR1 SGHNT and CDR2 YENEEA. There are 14 residues in the CDR3. CDR3 sequence reads: CASSRDLGGDTQYF. The CDR3 region has the DNA TGTGCCAGCAGTCGGGACTTAGGGGGAGATACGCAGTATTTT.

This clone was counted only a few times. The V gene is TRBV27, the J gene TRBJ2-1, with 14 nucleotides matching TRBD2. Trimming cost V 2 bases and J 4 bases; bases outside gene matches: 7. The CDR3 sequence is 18 residues long. Germline V gives CDR1 MNHEY, CDR2 SMNVEV (reference sequence). Here the CDR3 DNA reads TGTGCCAGCAGTTTAGGGACTAGCGGGAGAGGTGTATACAATGAGCAGTTCTTC. This sequence encodes CASSLGTSGRGVYNEQFF.

This chain joins TRBV2 and TRBJ1-4; 9 bases agree with TRBD1. CDR1 and CDR2 (germline): SNHLY, FYNNEI. The CDR3 totals 15 residues. V shed 6 bases, J shed 7 bases, and the junction held 9 bases outside the gene matches. CDR3 bases: TGTGCCAGCAGGCGCTCACAGGGGGCTGGTGAAAAACTGTTTTTT. Encoded protein: CASRRSQGAGEKLFF.

The table lists this clone with a count of one. The gene calls are TRBV10-2 and TRBJ2-2; D uncertain. CDR3 length: 13 residues. Per germline, CDR1 WSHSY and CDR2 SAAADI. Trimming left V 7 bases short and J 4 bases short, with 10 bases between. Here the CDR3 reads CASTVASTGELFF. The CDR3 bases are TGCGCCAGCACCGTAGCCAGCACCGGGGAGCTGTTTTTT.

The V gene is TRBV18, the J gene TRBJ1-1; D is possibly TRBD1 (5 bases). The V gene lost 0 bases and the J gene lost 10 bases, with 12 bases spanning the gap. Germline CDR1 KGHSH, CDR2 LQKENI. CDR3 length: 13 amino acids. The CDR3 region is CASSPPNNGGAFF. The CDR3 coding sequence is TGTGCCAGCTCACCACCGAACAATGGGGGAGCTTTCTTT.

V usage is TRBV2 and J usage is TRBJ2-1, with D maybe TRBD2 (5 bases). The germline V and J ends were trimmed by 2 bases and 3 bases, with 11 bases remaining between them. CDR3 size: 15 residues. Germline assignment: CDR1 SNHLY and CDR2 FYNNEI. The CDR3, as DNA: TGTGCCAGCAGTGAAAGACCGGGATTCTACAATGAGCAGTTCTTC. Translation gives CASSERPGFYNEQFF.

The chain recombines TRBV13 with TRBJ1-6; 8 bases line up with TRBD1. CDR3 length: 14 residues. The V gene's germline CDR1 is PRHDT and CDR2 FYEKMQ (reference sequence). The V and J ends lost 5 bases and 9 bases, in that order; junction bases with no gene match: 6. The CDR3 bases are TGTGCCAGCAGCCCAAGGACAGGGTTTTCACCCCTCCACTTT. This gives the protein CASSPRTGFSPLHF.

Only one count was recorded for this clone. The chain recombines TRBV9 with TRBJ2-5; D is undetermined. With 6 bases removed from V and 5 bases from J, the gap between germline ends came to 14 bases. The CDR3 has 13 residues. CDR1 is SGDLS and CDR2 is YYNGEE in the germline V gene. The CDR3 DNA reads as TGTGCCAGCACAACACCCCCCCTGGAGACCCAGTACTTC. The encoded protein is CASTTPPLETQYF.

The V gene is TRBV7-2, the J gene TRBJ2-5; possible D gene TRBD1, 6 bases. V was trimmed by 5 bases and J by 3 bases, leaving 10 bases between them. The CDR3 covers 13 residues. Per the germline V gene, CDR1 is SGHTA and CDR2 is FQGNSA. CDR3 in DNA: TGTGCCAGCAGCCTGCGGACAGAAGAGACCCAGTACTTC. Amino acid sequence: CASSLRTEETQYF.

This chain links TRBV5-1 with TRBJ1-2; D remains ambiguous. V was pared by 0 bases and J by 0 bases, with 9 bases between. Germline V lookup: CDR1 SGHRS, CDR2 YFSETQ. The CDR3 totals 15 residues. DNA for the CDR3: TGCGCCAGCAGCTTGGATGCCTCACCTAACTATGGCTACACCTTC. Translation: CASSLDASPNYGYTF.

The V call is TRBV20-1, the J call TRBJ2-7; D unresolved. CDR3 length: 11 residues. V lost 2 bases to trimming and J lost 2 bases, with 4 bases between them. Germline values: CDR1 DFQATT, CDR2 SNEGSKA (reference sequence). The CDR3 is CSARSAYEQYF. The CDR3 bases are TGCAGTGCTAGAAGCGCCTACGAGCAGTACTTC.

The chain links TRBV24-1 to TRBJ2-3, with D hard to call. Per the germline V gene, CDR1 is KGHDR and CDR2 is SFDVKD. The V end was cut by 5 bases, the J end by 0 bases, with 5 bases between. CDR3 size: 13 residues. The CDR3 DNA reads as TGTGCCACCAGTGCGCCTAGCACAGATACGCAGTATTTT. Encoded protein: CATSAPSTDTQYF.

Remarks on this clone: This CDR3 is also generated by other DNA sequences in the sample. The rearrangement uses TRBV19 and TRBJ2-3, with a weak D call TRBD2 (5 bases). Trimming stripped 1 base from V and 3 bases from J, with 5 bases between. The CDR3 sequence is 13 residues long. Germline V CDR1 and CDR2: LNHDA, SQIVND (reference sequence). CDR3: CASSIGGTDTQYF. The DNA of the CDR3 is TGTGCCAGTAGTATAGGAGGGACAGATACGCAGTATTTT.

The chain combines TRBV5-1 with TRBJ1-1, with a tentative D call TRBD1 (5 bases). Germline CDR1 reads SGHRS; CDR2 reads YFSETQ. The CDR3 has 17 amino acids. Trimming took 0 bases from V and 2 from J, leaving 17 bases between them. The CDR3 is CASSLALPGRENTEAFF. For the CDR3, the DNA is TGCGCCAGCAGCTTGGCTTTACCGGGGCGGGAAAACACTGAAGCTTTCTTT.